Below, one T cell receptor (beta chain) is given with its context. As handled by the study authors: Amplification with reference gene primers provided the estimates of nucleated cell counts. TCRdb keeps only in-frame clones here, not all; method: immunoSEQ multiplex PCR. That table furnishes V, J and clone size, whereas the DNA furnished D and trimming. The sample carries 55,000 to 75,000 clones, roughly 90% recorded once. These data belong to a study of blood T cell repertoires in COVID-19. Overall study context: Some COVID-19 samples were acute and others convalescent; all came from the United States, Italy and Spain. T cells, B-cell-depleted T cells, or PBMCs supplied cDNA or gDNA.

Germline trimming cut 4 bases from V and 2 bases from J; bases unmatched to any gene: 7. Germline assignment: CDR1 SGHRS and CDR2 YFSETQ. The CDR3 has 15 residues. This TCR derives from a man aged 55 to 70 with acute or convalescent COVID-19. The sequencing sample was made of peripheral blood. The gene calls are TRBV5-1 and TRBJ2-3, with 7 bases identical to TRBD1. In nucleotides, the CDR3 is TGCGCCAGCAGCCTGGGACAGAGTAACACAGATACGCAGTATTTT. Translated: CASSLGQSNTDTQYF.